This T cell receptor (beta chain) was observed in a study of T cell changes during pregnancy in multiple sclerosis. Profiling relied on immunoSEQ multiplex PCR, and the TCRdb table lists in-frame clones only, not all of them. Of roughly 75,000 clones detected, roughly 91% appear once; the ten largest clones hold around 2.6%. V lost 2 bases, J lost 6 bases, and 10 bases lay in between. CDR3 length equals 13 residues. The germline V gene encodes CDR1 SGHNT and CDR2 YENEEA. The material sequenced was peripheral blood, taken after pregnancy. The TCR originated in a female donor in good health, enrolled as a control in a pregnancy study. The chain links TRBV11-3 to TRBJ1-1, with D perhaps TRBD1 (6 bases). CDR3 sequence: CASSLQGTSEAFF. CDR3 DNA: TGTGCCAGCAGCTTACAGGGGACGTCTGAAGCTTTCTTT.